This T cell receptor (beta chain) derives from a study of a mutant IDH1 vaccine in newly diagnosed glioma. Germline V CDR1 and CDR2: SGHVS, FNYEAQ. The CDR3 is 14 residues long. With 1 base removed from V and 3 bases from J, the gap between germline ends came to 8 bases. On this clone itself: Its antigen is not identified.

Time point described: week 5, during vaccination. Topical imiquimod accompanied each vaccine dose, which consisted of 300 ug of mutant IDH1 20-mer peptide. Method: immunoSEQ multiplex PCR; TCRdb's copy keeps in-frame clones and lacks some. The sample lists 40,000 or so clones, approximately 78% occurring once. This TCR derives from a man in his forties or fifties with glioma. V is TRBV7-6 and J is TRBJ2-3, with D hard to call. The sample consisted of PBMCs, taken from a glioma patient whose treatment included an IDH1 peptide vaccine. The CDR3 bases are TGTGCCAGCAGCTTAGAGGTAGCAACAGATACGCAGTATTTT. This gives the protein CASSLEVATDTQYF.